A single sample gave rise to the 12 T cell receptor beta chains below, sequenced in a study of OX40 agonist ivuxolimab in advanced cancers. The library was generated by the immunoSEQ multiplex PCR assay. Imported from immuneACCESS, the table was reduced by TCRdb to in-frame sequences with V and J called. These copies leave out some clones; in studies compared against another copy, an unresolved V gene accounts for under half, and the cause of the remainder is not known. The sample table lists about 50,000 clones, approximately 89% of them with a count of one. 6% to 7% of the sample belongs to the ten largest clones. Sequenced here: CD4+ or CD8+ T cells sorted from blood, sampled in a trial of the OX40 agonist ivuxolimab. These receptors were taken from an adult with an advanced solid tumor such as melanoma, head and neck, liver or kidney cancer.

This clone is medium-sized (0.01 to 0.1%) in the sample. V usage is TRBV27 and J usage is TRBJ2-1; 10 bases agree with TRBD2. Germline loops: CDR1 MNHEY, CDR2 SMNVEV (reference sequence). The CDR3 is 15 amino acids. J was trimmed by 8 bases and V by 6 bases; bases with no gene match: 10. The chain's CDR3 is CASSMERGGLDEQFF. The CDR3 region has the DNA TGTGCCAGCAGCATGGAGCGGGGGGGCCTGGATGAGCAGTTCTTC.

In its sample, this clone was seen a few times. This chain links TRBV5-5 with TRBJ1-5, with unresolved D. This CDR3 comprises 15 residues. V lost 4 bases and J lost 3, with 14 bases in between. Germline V gives CDR1 SGHKS, CDR2 YYEKEE (reference sequence). The DNA for the CDR3 is TGTGCCAGCAGCCCTGAGAATGGGGACAATCAGCCCCAGCATTTT. Amino acids: CASSPENGDNQPQHF.

The chain combines TRBV10-3 with TRBJ1-4; D may be TRBD1 (5 bases). The V end was cut by 8 bases, the J end by 5 bases, with 21 bases between. This CDR3 spans 16 amino acids. The V gene's germline CDR1 is ENHRY and CDR2 SYGVKD. CDR3 region: CAIGSTSDSSNEKLFF. The CDR3 bases are TGTGCCATCGGATCTACCTCAGACAGTTCGAATGAAAAACTGTTTTTT.

This clone has more than one count but fewer than ten. The J gene is TRBJ1-5, the V gene TRBV7-9, with D perhaps matching TRBD1 (5 bases). Trimming took 2 bases from V and 0 from J, leaving 8 bases between them. Germline loops: CDR1 SEHNR, CDR2 FQNEAQ (reference sequence). The CDR3 spans 15 residues. The CDR3 bases are TGTGCCAGCAGCTTAAGGGGCGATAGCAATCAGCCCCAGCATTTT. Its translation: CASSLRGDSNQPQHF.

The chain joins TRBV6-5 to TRBJ2-2; 8 positions agree with TRBD2. From germline, CDR1 is MNHEY and CDR2 SVGAGI. The CDR3 is made up of 16 amino acids. V gave up 3 bases and J gave up 5 bases; unmatched junction bases: 8. As DNA, the CDR3 is TGTGCCAGCAGTTATTCGGCGGGGGGAGGAACCGGGGAGCTGTTTTTT. It codes for CASSYSAGGGTGELFF.

The chain couples TRBV9 to TRBJ2-3, with D unclear. There are 16 residues in the CDR3. V was cut by 1 base and J by 1 base, with 13 bases left in between. Germline CDR1 reads SGDLS; CDR2 reads YYNGEE. DNA for the CDR3: TGTGCCAGCAGCGTAAACCCCCCTAAAGGCACAGATACGCAGTATTTT. This sequence encodes CASSVNPPKGTDTQYF.

This chain uses TRBV2 with TRBJ2-1; D may be TRBD1 (5 bases). The CDR3 consists of 15 residues. V was cut by 3 bases and J by 4 bases, with 13 bases left in between. Germline lookup yields CDR1 SNHLY and CDR2 FYNNEI. The CDR3 sequence is CASSEGPPEYNEQFF. CDR3 DNA: TGTGCCAGCAGTGAGGGGCCACCCGAATACAATGAGCAGTTCTTC.

This clone has only a few counts. The chain couples TRBV6-5 to TRBJ2-7; TRBD2 aligns across 7 bases. The germline CDR1 and CDR2 sequences are MNHEY and SVGAGI. CDR3 length: 14 amino acids. Losses at the gene ends were 5 bases for V and 4 bases for J; bases not matched to a gene: 8. CDR3: CASSVAGARYEQYF. The CDR3 bases are TGTGCCAGCAGTGTGGCGGGAGCTCGGTACGAGCAGTACTTC.

The rearrangement joins TRBV19 to TRBJ1-2; 7 bases fit TRBD1. Germline V lookup: CDR1 LNHDA, CDR2 SQIVND (reference sequence). CDR3 length equals 13 residues. Trimming at V came to 5 bases and at J to 4 bases, leaving 4 bases not matched to a gene. As DNA, the CDR3 is TGTGCCAGTAGTCCGGGACAGACCTATGGCTACACCTTC. Translating gives CASSPGQTYGYTF.

This clone was seen just once. The genes are TRBV11-2 and TRBJ2-2; no clear D. The CDR3 covers 14 residues. The V end lost 2 bases, the J end lost 0 bases, and 4 bases lay between the germline ends. Germline values: CDR1 SGHAT, CDR2 FQNNGV. In nucleotides, the CDR3 is TGTGCCAGCAGCTTAACGGCGAACACCGGGGAGCTGTTTTTT. It codes for CASSLTANTGELFF.

In nucleotides, the CDR3 is TGTGCCAGCAGTTTGGGGCCCAACTTTGCCTACGAGCAGTACTTC. It is translated as CASSLGPNFAYEQYF. The gene calls are TRBV27 and TRBJ2-7; a possible D gene is TRBD1 (5 bases). Germline V gene lookup returns CDR1 MNHEY and CDR2 SMNVEV (reference sequence). The CDR3 contains 15 residues. V gave up 3 bases and J gave up 2 bases, with 14 bases separating them.

The chain uses TRBV4-3 and TRBJ1-1; D gene uncertain. The CDR3 is 15 residues long. CDR1 and CDR2 (germline): LGHNA, YSLEER. Trimming cost V 1 base and J 4 bases, with 13 bases left between them. The CDR3 reads CASSQVEGGVTEAFF. CDR3 nucleotides: TGCGCCAGCAGCCAAGTAGAGGGTGGGGTCACTGAAGCTTTCTTT.